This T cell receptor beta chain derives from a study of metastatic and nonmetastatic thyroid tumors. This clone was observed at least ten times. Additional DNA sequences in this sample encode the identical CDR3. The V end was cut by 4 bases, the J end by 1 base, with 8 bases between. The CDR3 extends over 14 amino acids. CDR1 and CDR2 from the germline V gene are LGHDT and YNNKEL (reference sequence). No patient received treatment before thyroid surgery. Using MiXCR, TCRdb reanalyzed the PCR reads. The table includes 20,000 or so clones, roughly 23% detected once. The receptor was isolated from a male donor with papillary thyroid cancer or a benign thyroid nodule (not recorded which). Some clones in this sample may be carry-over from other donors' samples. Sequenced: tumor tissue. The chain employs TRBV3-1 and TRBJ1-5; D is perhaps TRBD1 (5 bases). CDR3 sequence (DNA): TGTGCCAGCAGCCTCCGGGGGAGCAATCAGCCCCAGCATTTT. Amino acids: CASSLRGSNQPQHF.